This T cell receptor (beta chain) appears in the sequencing data of a study of memory CD4+ T cells and cytomegalovirus serostatus. On this clone itself: The antigen is undetermined.

Single viable CD3+CD4+CD8-CD45RO+ cells were sorted as the memory CD4+ T cells. The study, taken as a whole, reports: Median bootstrapped AUC for CMV status was around 0.96 originally, just under 0.93 US-trained. Suggested: most of the CMV-linked TCR signature lies in CD4+ memory cells. Of around 160 reported CMV TCRbeta sequences, roughly 67 were found in memory CD4+ repertoires.

The CDR3 spans 14 residues. CDR1 SGHRS and CDR2 YFSETQ come from the germline V gene. V shed 2 bases, J shed 3 bases, and the junction held 4 bases outside the gene matches. The method was immunoSEQ multiplex PCR; TCRdb's version includes in-frame clones alone and lacks a portion of them. The sample lists about 48,000 clones, around four fifths occurring once. V is TRBV5-1 and J is TRBJ1-1; 7 bases align to TRBD1. The TCR was taken from an adult in good health and CMV-seronegative. Sequencing was performed on memory CD4+ T cells from blood. As DNA, the CDR3 is TGCGCCAGCAGCTTCAGGGGGATAGACACTGAAGCTTTCTTT. The encoded protein is CASSFRGIDTEAFF.